These 3 T cell receptor beta chains originate from one sample sequenced in a study of blood T cell repertoires in COVID-19. TCRdb keeps only in-frame clones here, not all; method: immunoSEQ multiplex PCR. This sample yields about 280,000 clones, of which roughly nine tenths are seen a single time; roughly 2.2% belongs to the top ten. Sequencing used peripheral blood. These receptor sequences come from a man aged 50-60 years with acute or convalescent COVID-19.

The chain is built from TRBV11-3 and TRBJ2-1; maybe TRBD2 (7 bases). V lost 3 bases to trimming and J lost 3 bases, with 12 bases between them. CDR1 and CDR2 (germline): SGHNT, YENEEA. The CDR3 covers 15 residues. The CDR3 sequence: CASSFGGPNYNEQFF. The DNA for the CDR3 is TGTGCCAGCAGCTTCGGGGGGCCGAACTACAATGAGCAGTTCTTC.

J is TRBJ2-3 and V is TRBV3-1 (or the pseudogene TRBV3-2); TRBD2 agrees at 8 bases. Germline assignment: CDR1 LGHDT and CDR2 YNNKEL (reference sequence). The CDR3 sequence is 15 residues long. With V trimmed by 5 bases and J by 3 bases, 7 bases remained unmatched. In DNA, the CDR3 is TGTGCCAGCAGCGGCACCGGGGGGGCAACAGATACGCAGTATTTT. It encodes CASSGTGGATDTQYF.

The chain joins TRBV3-1 (or the pseudogene TRBV3-2) to TRBJ1-1, with 7 nucleotides matching TRBD1. CDR3 length: 14 residues. Germline trimming cut 3 bases from V and 2 bases from J; bases unmatched to any gene: 3. The V gene's germline CDR1 is LGHDT and CDR2 YNNKEL (reference sequence). DNA of the CDR3: TGTGCCAGCAGCCAGGGACAGATTAACACTGAAGCTTTCTTT. Translated: CASSQGQINTEAFF.